Given below is one T cell receptor (beta chain) in context. This sample is part of a study of blood T cell repertoires in COVID-19. Study overall: In each case, the material was cDNA or gDNA derived from T cells, B-cell-depleted T cells, or PBMCs.

Per the original data handling: Estimation of nucleated cell counts relied on the amplification of reference gene primers. TCRdb's table, derived via immunoSEQ multiplex PCR, lists solely in-frame clones and lacks some. V and J calls and clone size are as listed in that table; D and trimming were resolved from the DNA. The data hold some 200,000 clones, with about 86% observed a single time. The CDR3 spans 16 residues. V was clipped by 0 bases and J by 0 bases, with 11 bases between them. Germline V gene sequence: CDR1 LGHNA, CDR2 YNFKEQ. Material: PBMCs or T cells enriched from blood (not recorded which). This chain connects TRBV4-2 to TRBJ1-1, with D tentatively TRBD1 (5 bases). The receptor's source is a middle-aged woman with acute COVID-19. The CDR3 loop reads CASSQDRQGMNTEAFF. DNA for the CDR3: TGTGCCAGCAGCCAAGATAGGCAGGGTATGAACACTGAAGCTTTCTTT.